The 23 T cell receptor beta chains given below trace back to one sample, sequenced in a study of blood T cell repertoires in COVID-19. Method: immunoSEQ multiplex PCR; TCRdb's copy keeps in-frame clones and lacks some. The table includes 98,000 or so clones, 70% to 85% detected once. The source material was peripheral blood. These receptors were collected from a woman between 40 and 50 years old with acute or convalescent COVID-19.

The chain is built from TRBV15 and TRBJ1-2; D not certain. Trimming removed 3 bases from V and 4 bases from J, with 12 bases in between. This CDR3 comprises 14 residues. CDR1 and CDR2 (germline): LNHNV, YYDKDF (reference sequence). This CDR3 reads CATSRNEGIYGYTF. In nucleotides, the CDR3 is TGTGCCACCAGCAGGAACGAGGGTATCTATGGCTACACCTTC.

A few counts support this clone. The sample has other DNA sequences that encode this CDR3 too. The chain joins TRBV5-5 to TRBJ1-1; D possibly corresponds to TRBD1 (6 bases). Germline V lookup: CDR1 SGHKS, CDR2 YYEKEE (reference sequence). There are 13 residues in the CDR3. V was pared by 3 bases and J by 1 base, with 7 bases between. CDR3 amino acids: CASSSTGNTEAFF. The CDR3, as DNA: TGTGCCAGCAGCTCGACAGGGAACACTGAAGCTTTCTTT.

J is TRBJ2-2 and V is TRBV15; 9 nucleotides line up with TRBD1. This CDR3 contains 16 residues. The ends lost 0 bases at V and 7 bases at J; junction bases unmatched: 6. Germline V gene data show CDR1 as LNHNV and CDR2 as YYDKDF (reference sequence). The CDR3 loop is CATSRETGGYGGELFF. In DNA, the CDR3 is TGTGCCACCAGCAGAGAGACAGGGGGTTACGGCGGGGAGCTGTTTTTT.

In the case of this clone: The junction shows a germline mismatch at one end, possibly a read error. Other nucleotide sequences from this sample produce the same CDR3. The gene calls are TRBV4-2 and TRBJ1-6; 7 bases fit TRBD1. CDR3 length equals 17 residues. Germline assignment: CDR1 LGHNA and CDR2 YNFKEQ. The CDR3: CASSQDPSAGGYSPLHF. Written as DNA, the CDR3 is TGTGCCAGCAGCCAAGATCCCAGCGCAGGGGGGTATTCGCCCCTCCACTTT.

This rearrangement joins TRBV10-3 to TRBJ1-1, with D unclear. The CDR3 length is 12 residues. V gave up 5 bases and J gave up 1 base, with 5 bases separating them. Per the germline V gene, CDR1 is ENHRY and CDR2 is SYGVKD. DNA for the CDR3: TGTGCCATCAGTACAGCGAACACTGAAGCTTTCTTT. Protein product: CAISTANTEAFF.

The chain is built from TRBV5-4 and TRBJ2-2; 7 nucleotides line up with TRBD1. Trimming at V came to 4 bases and at J to 6 bases, leaving 6 bases not matched to a gene. Germline loops: CDR1 SGHNT, CDR2 YYREEE (reference sequence). This CDR3 is 14 amino acids long. Written as DNA, the CDR3 is TGTGCCAGCAGCCGGGGACAGACCGCCGGGGAGCTGTTTTTT. This encodes CASSRGQTAGELFF.

The chain combines TRBV6-2 or TRBV6-3 with TRBJ2-7; 8 bases agree with TRBD1. Trimming took 5 bases from V and 0 from J; bases not matched to a gene: 3. Germline CDR1 and CDR2: MNHEY and SVGEGT. This CDR3 has 14 residues. The CDR3 sequence is CASSEDRASYEQYF. The CDR3, as DNA: TGTGCCAGCAGTGAGGACAGGGCCTCCTACGAGCAGTACTTC.

This clone was seen at least ten times. The chain employs TRBV7-9 and TRBJ1-1, with 7 bases matching TRBD1. J lost 7 bases, V lost 1 base, and 3 bases had no gene match. CDR1 and CDR2 (germline): SEHNR, FQNEAQ (reference sequence). This CDR3 contains 13 residues. The CDR3, as DNA: TGTGCCAGCAGCTTAGATGGGACAGATGAAGCTTTCTTT. Its translation: CASSLDGTDEAFF.

This clone was counted only a few times. The gene calls are TRBV28 and TRBJ2-6; 7 positions agree with TRBD1. V shed 0 bases, J shed 0 bases, and the junction held 5 bases outside the gene matches. The CDR3 is 18 residues long. Germline lookup yields CDR1 MDHEN and CDR2 SYDVKM. CDR3: CASSLWGDSYSGANVLTF. The CDR3 DNA follows: TGTGCCAGCAGTTTATGGGGGGACAGCTACTCTGGGGCCAACGTCCTGACTTTC.

V is TRBV5-1 and J is TRBJ2-2; 8 bases are a match to TRBD2. CDR1 and CDR2 from the germline V gene are SGHRS and YFSETQ. This CDR3 contains 16 residues. After removal of 0 bases from V and 3 bases from J, the junction contained 4 bases not matched to a gene. The CDR3 loop reads CASSLVGGDHTGELFF. CDR3 DNA sequence: TGCGCCAGCAGCTTGGTCGGGGGGGACCACACCGGGGAGCTGTTTTTT. Filled out from reference TRBV5-1 and TRBJ2-2, the complete variable domain reads KAGVTQTPRYLIKTRGQQVTLSCSPISGHRSVSWYQQTPGQGLQFLFEYFSETQRNKGNFPGRFSGRQFSNSRSEMNVSTLELGDSALYLCASSLVGGDHTGELFFGEGSRLTVL.

This clone was seen a few times. The J gene is TRBJ2-1, the V gene TRBV11-2; tentative D call: TRBD2 (6 bases). Trimming removed 5 bases from V and 9 bases from J, with 23 bases in between. Per the germline V gene, CDR1 is SGHAT and CDR2 is FQNNGV. There are 16 residues in the CDR3. This CDR3 reads CASSQSTGGGQGEQFF. CDR3 DNA sequence: TGTGCCAGCAGCCAAAGCACCGGAGGAGGGCAAGGTGAGCAGTTCTTC.

CDR3 region: CASSHRQGSGEAFF. CDR3 DNA sequence: TGTGCCAGCAGTCACCGACAGGGGTCGGGTGAAGCTTTCTTT. The rearrangement joins TRBV6-2 or TRBV6-3 to TRBJ1-1; 8 bases are a match to TRBD1. The junction had 9 bases not matched to a gene; V was cut back by 5 bases and J by 7 bases. This CDR3 is built from 14 residues. CDR1 MNHEY and CDR2 SVGEGT come from the germline V gene.

The V and J genes are TRBV27 and TRBJ1-6; TRBD1 matches at 7 bases. The CDR3 extends over 15 amino acids. In germline, CDR1 is MNHEY, CDR2 SMNVEV (reference sequence). The ends lost 2 bases at V and 7 bases at J; junction bases unmatched: 5. The CDR3 spells CASSLEGQRNSPLHF. The CDR3 DNA sequence: TGTGCCAGCAGTTTAGAGGGACAGCGGAATTCACCCCTCCACTTT.

The chain carries TRBV18 and TRBJ1-6, with no clear D. The germline V gene encodes CDR1 KGHSH and CDR2 LQKENI. The CDR3 contains 13 residues. Trimming pared 6 bases from V and 9 bases from J, leaving 12 bases between. The CDR3 coding sequence is TGTGCCAGCTCCCCGGGTGTTGGTTCACCCCTCCACTTT. It encodes CASSPGVGSPLHF.

This chain uses TRBV14 with TRBJ2-2; D call uncertain. Trimming took off 4 bases at V and 5 bases at J, with 8 bases between the two ends. The germline gives CDR1 SGHDN, CDR2 FVKESK. The CDR3 totals 13 residues. The CDR3, as DNA: TGTGCCAGCAGCCCTCGGTGGACCGGGGAGCTGTTTTTT. Its translation: CASSPRWTGELFF.

This clone has just a few counts. The chain recombines TRBV4-1 with TRBJ2-3; 9 bases agree with TRBD2. The CDR3 consists of 16 residues. Germline CDR1 is MGHRA and CDR2 is YSYEKL. V trimming: 0 bases; J trimming: 5 bases; junction bases outside the gene matches: 6. The CDR3 spells CASSQDPSGAGDTQYF. The CDR3 bases are TGCGCCAGCAGCCAAGATCCTAGCGGGGCGGGAGATACGCAGTATTTT.

Notes on this clone: Different DNA sequences within this sample yield the same CDR3. V gene TRBV9 combines with J gene TRBJ2-5; a weak D match, TRBD1 (5 bases). V was cut by 0 bases and J by 1 base, with 10 bases left in between. Germline loops: CDR1 SGDLS, CDR2 YYNGEE. This CDR3 spans 15 amino acids. The CDR3 sequence: CASSVGAGLQETQYF. Written as DNA, the CDR3 is TGTGCCAGCAGCGTAGGAGCAGGGCTCCAAGAGACCCAGTACTTC.

The chain recombines TRBV6-5 with TRBJ2-7; the match to TRBD1 covers 7 bases. The CDR3 spans 15 residues. Germline CDR1 and CDR2: MNHEY and SVGAGI. J gave up 1 base and V 5 bases, and 8 bases lay outside the gene matches. CDR3 in DNA: TGTGCCAGCAGTCACCGGGACAGACTATCCTACGAGCAGTACTTC. This codes for CASSHRDRLSYEQYF.

This clone was seen only a few times. V usage is TRBV27 and J usage is TRBJ2-7, with D perhaps TRBD1 (5 bases). Germline V gene lookup returns CDR1 MNHEY and CDR2 SMNVEV (reference sequence). CDR3 size: 16 residues. V lost 1 base to trimming and J lost 3 bases, with 16 bases between them. This chain's CDR3 is CASSLFATEGLYEQYF. CDR3 coding DNA: TGTGCCAGCAGTTTATTCGCGACAGAAGGTCTCTACGAGCAGTACTTC.

V is TRBV18 and J is TRBJ2-5; D uncertain. V shed 3 bases and J shed 5 bases, with 7 bases lying between them. Looked up from germline, CDR1 is KGHSH and CDR2 is LQKENI. The CDR3 is 12 residues long. The CDR3 bases are TGTGCCAGCTCACCCGAGATGGAGACCCAGTACTTC. It specifies CASSPEMETQYF.

V is TRBV19 and J is TRBJ1-2; D might be TRBD1 (6 bases). The V and J ends lost 7 bases and 5 bases respectively, with 14 bases between them. The CDR3 contains 13 residues. Germline CDR1 LNHDA, CDR2 SQIVND (reference sequence). The CDR3 sequence: CASTQGRGYGYTF. CDR3 DNA sequence: TGTGCCAGTACGCAGGGGCGCGGTTATGGCTACACCTTC.

This clone turned up a few times. The gene calls are TRBV24-1 and TRBJ2-1, with a tentative D call TRBD1 (6 bases). The CDR3 is made up of 12 amino acids. V was pared by 6 bases and J by 8 bases, with 10 bases between. From germline, CDR1 is KGHDR and CDR2 SFDVKD. Here the CDR3 reads CATSTGSYEQFF. CDR3 nucleotide sequence: TGTGCCACCAGTACAGGGTCGTATGAGCAGTTCTTC.

The rearrangement joins TRBV19 to TRBJ2-1; 13 positions agree with TRBD2. The V gene's germline CDR1 is LNHDA and CDR2 SQIVND (reference sequence). There are 13 residues in the CDR3. The V and J ends lost 7 bases and 7 bases, in that order; junction bases with no gene match: 1. CDR3 sequence reads: CASTTSGGNEQFF. The CDR3, as DNA: TGTGCCAGTACGACTAGCGGGGGGAATGAGCAGTTCTTC. Supplemented by reference TRBV19 and TRBJ2-1, the full variable domain reads DGGITQSPKYLFRKEGQNVTLSCEQNLNHDAMYWYRQDPGQGLRLIYYSQIVNDFQKGDIAEGYSVSREKKESFPLTVTSAQKNPTAFYLCASTTSGGNEQFFGPGTRLTVL.